This T cell receptor beta chain was identified during a study of OX40 agonist ivuxolimab in advanced cancers. The CDR3 has 16 amino acids. Trimming removed 0 bases from V and 3 bases from J; junction bases left unmatched: 7. Germline V gene data show CDR1 as SGHNT and CDR2 as YYREEE (reference sequence). Method: immunoSEQ multiplex PCR; TCRdb's copy keeps in-frame clones and lacks some. This sample carries about 73,000 clones, about 93% of them seen once, and the ten largest clones take less than 0.55%. The source material was CD4+ or CD8+ T cells sorted from blood, sampled in a trial of the OX40 agonist ivuxolimab. The TCR sequence derives from an adult with an advanced solid tumor such as melanoma, head and neck, liver or kidney cancer. This chain connects TRBV5-4 to TRBJ2-3, with TRBD2 matching 7 bases. CDR3 in amino acids: CASSLERGSATDTQYF. In DNA form, the CDR3 reads TGTGCCAGCAGCTTGGAACGCGGGAGTGCGACAGATACGCAGTATTTT.